This T cell receptor beta chain is from a study of cytomegalovirus exposure and HLA in healthy donors (dated 2017 in TCRdb). In terms of the full investigation: In an earlier analysis of approximately 500 of the donors, 250 to 350 Gb of sequence data and approximately 120 million unique TCR beta sequences from about 190 million T cells were reported. An early release that covered about 600 HLA-typed donors contained 300 to 350 gigabases of sequencing data and tens of millions of unique TCR sequences. Of the approximately 400 genotyped donors, approximately 83% fell in the genetic ancestry cluster associated with self-reported Caucasian donors. The study aimed to test whether cataloging public T cell receptors could reveal signatures of past pathogen exposure. The T cell repertoires of around 670 subjects were profiled by immunosequencing and related to cytomegalovirus serostatus. Along with the 666-subject first cohort, a separate validation cohort of over a hundred different subjects was used. To predict cytomegalovirus infection status, the study combined high-throughput TCR immunosequencing, statistical association of individual TCRs with disease status, and machine learning. A later analysis re-examined previously published TCR beta repertoires from around 670 donors and added high-resolution HLA genotyping to investigate patterns of TCR occurrence. The later analysis used no new phenotypic data to find candidate immune exposures, relying instead on TCR beta sequences and their occurrence across donors. An earlier analysis of some 500 of the donors applied high-throughput TCR beta sequencing to assess whether each TCR beta V gene segment acted as functional or pseudogenic. Alongside the repertoire data, information on donor age, sex, ethnicity and CMV serostatus was compiled. In a later genetic analysis, genome-wide SNP genotypes for about three fifths of the roughly 670 donors were used, and that subset was treated as a discovery cohort. Every repertoire in the discovery cohort had been generated on one and the same sequencing platform. HLA typing included class I and class II loci at four-digit resolution. The number of typed donors differed by locus: about 620-640 for A, B, C, DRB1 and DQB1; 522 for DQA1; 606 for DPA1; and around 450 for DPB1. Roughly 5 DR-DQ haplotypes were handled as single units for association and clustering, since linkage in the cohort was strong. Among approximately 370 genotyped donors of the cohort, an average of approximately 200,000 unique TCR beta nucleotide sequences was sequenced per donor, of which about 18% were non-productive. The research as a whole found: A cluster of highly shared sequence variants was judged likely to be a technical artifact of the sequencing pipeline. A later analysis found that HLA-associated TCR beta chains were more clonally expanded and had lower generation probabilities than equally common non-associated chains. In a later genetic analysis, fewer N-insertions in productive TCRs were reported among donors in an Asian-associated ancestry cluster than the roughly 640-donor mean. Three of the identified cytomegalovirus-associated TCR beta chains were confirmed in vitro to be specific for cytomegalovirus antigens. The cohort was sequenced for TCR beta chains only, and without alpha or paired-chain data the features that could be detected were limited. The authors suggested that the approach could potentially be generalized to other disease states and immunological phenotypes. Because some donors lacked HLA typing at each locus, the association tests relied only on the typed subset. Immune exposure information for the cohort was limited to CMV serostatus. According to a later analysis, most CMV-associated TCR beta chains appeared to be HLA-restricted, and the HLA associations seemed to be driven largely by CMV exposure. When HLA alleles, especially DR and DQ, strongly co-occurred, TCR associations were difficult to assign to individual alleles. A further reported finding was that TCR beta sequences accurately predicted the HLA-A and HLA-B alleles for most subjects in the first cohort. Presence/absence analyses assumed roughly uniform sequencing depth across donors, an assumption that may not hold. Broadly in line with IMGT annotations, most TCR beta V segments showed up in productive rearrangements about 90% or about 30% of the time in an earlier analysis of roughly 590 of the donors. Correlated functional status among segregating V segments might reflect linkage disequilibrium, but an unknown experimental factor could not be ruled out. A later analysis found that TCR association rates varied across HLA loci, with DRB1 alleles showing the most associated TCRs and HLA-C alleles the fewest. Because the 87-base-pair reads could not distinguish some IMGT-functional V segments, including TRBV6-2 and TRBV6-3, those segments were excluded. Because counts were too low, some 17 rarely observed V segments, including chromosome 9 orphons, were excluded from the earlier analysis of fewer than 650 of the donors. According to a later analysis, parvovirus B19, influenza, CMV and Epstein-Barr virus appeared linked to several top co-occurrence clusters. Across donors, most TCR sequences were observed very rarely, whereas some public TCRs were present in many individuals. A later analysis associated 17,000 or so TCR beta sequences with specific HLA alleles at a false discovery rate of 0.05. The study gave a list of some 150 TCR beta chains associated with cytomegalovirus. In both the original and validation cohorts, the classifier was reported to diagnose cytomegalovirus status with high specificity and sensitivity. A later genetic analysis associated a missense DCLRE1C variant with V-gene and J-gene trimming of TCR beta chains, and an independent cohort replicated the association.

Library prep was done by the immunoSEQ multiplex PCR assay. For the multiplex PCR, a mixture combining 60 forward primers for TCR Vbeta segments and 13 reverse primers for TCR Jbeta segments was used. The CDR3 region of rearranged TCR beta genes was amplified from genomic DNA with a multiplex PCR assay. On the Illumina HiSeq System, the amplified TCR beta libraries were sequenced as 87-base-pair reads. The source study handled its data this way. A later analysis tallied 75 million to 95 million unique TCR beta chains across the approximately 670 repertoires, and some 12 million of those chains were shared by two or more donors. Raw reads were error-corrected and collapsed into unique sequences by a nearest-neighbor algorithm in which closely related sequences were merged to remove PCR and sequencing errors. To assign V, D and J gene segments, CDR3 sequences were aligned to IMGT reference sequences. For a sequence to be retained, a match of at least six nucleotides to both a V gene segment and a J gene segment was required. Rearrangements were called productive when the CDR3 lacked stop codons and stayed in frame with V and J; all others were non-productive. Following IMGT convention, CDR3 was defined as the stretch from the second conserved V-encoded cysteine up to the conserved J-encoded phenylalanine. The earlier analysis of 587 of the donors excluded any sequence lacking an unambiguous match to a single V gene segment. In an earlier analysis of some 590 of the donors, a V segment was called functional when productive rearrangements were above 56.7%, and segregating when the standard deviation between donors exceeded 5%. A statistical classification framework was built for diagnosing cytomegalovirus status from the catalog of TCR beta chain sequences. V and J gene assignment, in a later analysis, came from comparing TCR nucleotide sequences with IMGT/GENE-DB human TR gene sequences. A later analysis assigned CDR3 sequences and most-parsimonious VDJ recombination scenarios with the TCRdist pipeline. In a later analysis, each TCR beta chain was defined by its CDR3 amino acid sequence together with its V-gene family, and reads without a unique V-gene family were excluded. To address suspected cross-contamination and a sequencing artifact, a later analysis removed a few hundred highly shared, low-generation-probability nucleotide sequences. For each public chain, a later analysis derived a clonal expansion index from normalized ranks of inferred template counts within each repertoire. In a later analysis, generation probabilities were computed using a VDJ recombination model fitted to out-of-frame rearrangements, and the results were checked against IGoR. In a later analysis, hypergeometric tests were used to score TCR-TCR, TCR-HLA and TCR-CMV co-occurrence, with a repertoire-size bias correction applied to TCR pairs. A later analysis estimated false discovery rates by permuting HLA or CMV assignments 20 times. In a later analysis, co-occurring TCRs were grouped using DBSCAN, with TCRdist sequence similarity added in when clustering inside HLA-allele-positive subsets. Repertoires with fewer than 30,000 or more than 120,000 public chains, plus five repertoires with anomalous nucleotide sharing, were excluded from co-occurrence clustering. Imported from immuneACCESS, the table was reduced by TCRdb to in-frame sequences with V and J called. These copies leave out some clones; in studies compared against another copy, an unresolved V gene accounts for under half, and the cause of the remainder is not known. D and trimming come from the DNA, and the V and J calls and clone size come from that table. The sample data list some 170,000 clones, and 80% of these were observed just once. Of the sample, 4% to 5.5% is held by the ten largest clones.

The cohort consisted of hundreds of healthy bone marrow donors. Cohort members were all nominally healthy when sampled, although unrecorded immune exposures were likely present. The donor tested CMV seronegative and was one of the 352 seronegative cohort members. Each donor provided a peripheral blood sample, and peripheral blood mononuclear cells were used for TCR beta sequencing. The Qiagen DNeasy Blood Extraction Kit was used to extract genomic DNA from the blood cell samples. CDR1 MNHEY and CDR2 SMNVEV were looked up in the germline V gene (reference sequence). The CDR3 holds 15 amino acids from the cysteine to the phenylalanine. The retained sequence is limited to the CDR3, 45 bases, with the frame set at the first base. The germline V end is reduced by 6 bases and the J end by 4 bases; junction bases left unmatched: 11. About this clone itself: Which antigen it targets is not known. Per-nucleotide qualities are absent, and no much larger clonotype sits a single base away.

Specimen: PBMCs. The source is a man in his thirties or forties in good health and CMV-seronegative. The chain uses TRBV27 and TRBJ1-2; a stretch of 7 junction bases matches TRBD1. The CDR3 in this case is CASRPPGQTFYGYTF. The DNA sequence is TGTGCCAGCAGACCTCCGGGACAGACCTTCTATGGCTACACCTTC.